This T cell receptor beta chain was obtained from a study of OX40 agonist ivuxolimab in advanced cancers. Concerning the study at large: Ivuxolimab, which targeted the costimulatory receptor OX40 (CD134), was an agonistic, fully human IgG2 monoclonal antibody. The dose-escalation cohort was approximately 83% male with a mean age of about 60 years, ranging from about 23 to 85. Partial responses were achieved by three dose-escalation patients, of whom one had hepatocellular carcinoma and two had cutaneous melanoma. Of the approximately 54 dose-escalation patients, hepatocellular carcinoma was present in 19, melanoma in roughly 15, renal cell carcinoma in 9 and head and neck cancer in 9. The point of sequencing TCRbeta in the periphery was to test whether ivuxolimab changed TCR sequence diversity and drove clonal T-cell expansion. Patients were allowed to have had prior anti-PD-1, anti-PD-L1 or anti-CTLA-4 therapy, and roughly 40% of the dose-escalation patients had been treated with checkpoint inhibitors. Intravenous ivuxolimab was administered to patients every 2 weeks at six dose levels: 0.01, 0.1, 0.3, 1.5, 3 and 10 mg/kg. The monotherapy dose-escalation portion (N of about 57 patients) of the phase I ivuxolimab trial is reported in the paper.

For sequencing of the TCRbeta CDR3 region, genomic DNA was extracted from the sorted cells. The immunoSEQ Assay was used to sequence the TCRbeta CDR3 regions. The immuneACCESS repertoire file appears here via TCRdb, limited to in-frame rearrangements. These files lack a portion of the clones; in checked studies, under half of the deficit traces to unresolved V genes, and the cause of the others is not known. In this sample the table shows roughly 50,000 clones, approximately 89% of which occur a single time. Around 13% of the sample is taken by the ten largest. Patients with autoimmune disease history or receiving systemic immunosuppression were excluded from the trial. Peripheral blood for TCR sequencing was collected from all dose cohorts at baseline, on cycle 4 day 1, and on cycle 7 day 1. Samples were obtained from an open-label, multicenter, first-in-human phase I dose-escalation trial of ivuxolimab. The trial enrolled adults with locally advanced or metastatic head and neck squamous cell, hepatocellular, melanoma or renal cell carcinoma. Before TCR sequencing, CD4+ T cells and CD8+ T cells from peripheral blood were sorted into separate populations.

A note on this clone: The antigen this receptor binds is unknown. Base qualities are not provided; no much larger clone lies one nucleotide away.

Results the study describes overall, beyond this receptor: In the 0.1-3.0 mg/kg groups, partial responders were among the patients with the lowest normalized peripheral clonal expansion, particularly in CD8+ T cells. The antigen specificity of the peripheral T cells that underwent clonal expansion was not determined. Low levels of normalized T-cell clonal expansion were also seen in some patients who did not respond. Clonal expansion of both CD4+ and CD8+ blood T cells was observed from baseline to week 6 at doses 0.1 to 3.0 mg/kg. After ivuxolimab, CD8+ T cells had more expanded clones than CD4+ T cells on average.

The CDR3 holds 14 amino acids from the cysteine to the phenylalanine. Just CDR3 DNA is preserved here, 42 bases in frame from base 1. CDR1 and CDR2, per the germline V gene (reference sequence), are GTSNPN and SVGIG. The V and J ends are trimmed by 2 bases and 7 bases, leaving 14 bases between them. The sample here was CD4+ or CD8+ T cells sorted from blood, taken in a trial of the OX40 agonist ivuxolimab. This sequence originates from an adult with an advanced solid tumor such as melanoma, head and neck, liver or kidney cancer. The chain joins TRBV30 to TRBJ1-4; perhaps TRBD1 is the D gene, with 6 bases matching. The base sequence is TGTGCCTGGAGTCTACAGGGCGGTGGTGAAAAACTGTTTTTT. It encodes CAWSLQGGGEKLFF.